This T cell receptor (beta chain) was sequenced during a study of CD8+ T cells in alopecia areata. The treatment denotes: oral pan-JAK inhibitor, 5-10 mg twice daily. V lost 2 bases and J lost 0; bases outside the gene matches: 8. The germline gives CDR1 SQVTM, CDR2 ANQGSEA. This CDR3 contains 16 residues. Extracted RNA was reverse transcribed into cDNA, the sequencing template. Assay used: immunoSEQ multiplex PCR; TCRdb lists only in-frame clones, some missing. This sample has some 200,000 clones; around three fifths occur once, and the top ten carry roughly 12%. The material sequenced was CD8+ T cells sorted from blood, taken at week 24, from a patient treated with tofacitinib. This receptor was obtained from a human donor with alopecia areata. This chain uses TRBV29-1 with TRBJ2-3, with 7 bases fitting TRBD1. CDR3 nucleotides: TGCAGCGTTGAATACAGGGGCCCCCCTAGCACAGATACGCAGTATTTT. Amino acid sequence: CSVEYRGPPSTDTQYF.